A single sample gave rise to the 22 T cell receptor beta chains below, sequenced in a study of blood T cell repertoires in COVID-19. TCRdb's table, derived via immunoSEQ multiplex PCR, lists solely in-frame clones and lacks some. The data show roughly 150,000 clones, around nine tenths seen once. Sequenced: peripheral blood. These receptor sequences come from a human donor in a cohort sampled during active COVID-19.

The chain is built from TRBV29-1 and TRBJ2-5; D unclear. CDR1 and CDR2 (germline): SQVTM, ANQGSEA. The CDR3 sequence is 12 residues long. Deletions cut 2 bases from V and 1 base from J, with 5 bases between. CDR3 sequence: CSVETAQETQYF. The CDR3 DNA reads TGCAGCGTTGAAACAGCCCAAGAGACCCAGTACTTC.

The chain uses TRBV5-1 and TRBJ1-4, with D perhaps matching TRBD1 (5 bases). Germline values: CDR1 SGHRS, CDR2 YFSETQ. Trimming removed 2 bases at V and 2 bases at J, with 13 bases between. The CDR3 covers 16 residues. This CDR3 is CASSFRREGTNEKLFF. CDR3 sequence (DNA): TGCGCCAGCAGCTTCCGCAGGGAGGGGACTAATGAAAAACTGTTTTTT.

The chain has TRBV9 and TRBJ2-5, with D maybe TRBD2 (7 bases). Trimming stripped 0 bases from V and 5 bases from J, with 20 bases between. The germline V gene has CDR1 SGDLS and CDR2 YYNGEE. The CDR3 has 17 amino acids. Here the CDR3 reads CASSVEAAGAVGETQYF. The CDR3 DNA sequence: TGTGCCAGCAGCGTAGAGGCGGCGGGGGCGGTCGGGGAGACCCAGTACTTC.

The rearrangement joins TRBV2 to TRBJ2-3, with no clear D. Germline V gives CDR1 SNHLY, CDR2 FYNNEI. The V end lost 7 bases, the J end lost 4 bases, and 9 bases lay between the germline ends. This CDR3 has 12 residues. In nucleotides, the CDR3 is TGTGCCAGCAAGCAGGTTGCAGATACGCAGTATTTT. Amino acids: CASKQVADTQYF.

The chain recombines TRBV9 with TRBJ2-1; 14 bases line up with TRBD2. Trimming cost V 3 bases and J 9 bases; bases outside gene matches: 5. The germline V gene encodes CDR1 SGDLS and CDR2 YYNGEE. This CDR3 is built from 15 residues. The CDR3 DNA follows: TGTGCCAGCAGCGGGGGACTAGCGGGAGCCGGTGAGCAGTTCTTC. Translation: CASSGGLAGAGEQFF.

The chain has TRBV27 and TRBJ1-1; 7 bases fit TRBD1. There are 14 residues in the CDR3. V dropped 4 bases and J dropped 0; count of bases not matched to a gene: 2. Germline lookup yields CDR1 MNHEY and CDR2 SMNVEV (reference sequence). The CDR3 DNA is TGTGCCAGCAGTTCAGGGACAGTGAACACTGAAGCTTTCTTT. It is translated as CASSSGTVNTEAFF.

The chain's CDR3 is CASSLLTDTTNTEAFF. CDR3 DNA sequence: TGTGCCAGCAGTTTGCTGACAGACACTACCAACACTGAAGCTTTCTTT. V usage is TRBV27 and J usage is TRBJ1-1, with a possible D match to TRBD1 (5 bases). Germline values: CDR1 MNHEY, CDR2 SMNVEV (reference sequence). V lost 3 bases to trimming and J lost 2 bases, with 16 bases between them. This CDR3 contains 16 residues.

The chain joins TRBV7-9 to TRBJ1-2; 8 bases match TRBD1. Trimming removed 5 bases from V and 3 bases from J; junction bases left unmatched: 11. The CDR3 extends over 16 amino acids. Germline CDR1 and CDR2: SEHNR and FQNEAQ (reference sequence). CDR3 in amino acids: CASSARQGPQDYGYTF. As DNA, the CDR3 is TGTGCCAGCAGCGCGCGACAGGGGCCCCAGGACTATGGCTACACCTTC. Looking up the rest from reference TRBV7-9 and TRBJ1-2 gives the full variable domain: DTGVSQNPRHKITKRGQNVTFRCDPISEHNRLYWYRQTLGQGPEFLTYFQNEAQLEKSRLLSDRFSAERPKGSFSTLEIQRTEQGDSAMYLCASSARQGPQDYGYTFGSGTRLTVV.

This clone has just a few counts. The rearrangement links TRBV19 to TRBJ1-6; the match to TRBD1 covers 7 bases. CDR3 size: 16 residues. J lost 10 bases, V lost 0 bases, and 9 bases had no gene match. CDR1 is LNHDA and CDR2 is SQIVND in the germline V gene (reference sequence). The DNA of the CDR3 is TGTGCCAGTAGTATAGATCGGTACAGGGGTGTATCACCCCTCCACTTT. This sequence encodes CASSIDRYRGVSPLHF.

The chain recombines TRBV28 with TRBJ1-1; the D is unclear. From germline, CDR1 is MDHEN and CDR2 SYDVKM. Trimming removed 3 bases from V and 10 bases from J, with 15 bases in between. The CDR3 contains 13 residues. The CDR3 is CASSFIVSSGAFF. CDR3 nucleotides: TGTGCCAGCAGTTTTATTGTGTCCTCGGGAGCTTTCTTT.

The chain links TRBV5-1 to TRBJ1-1, with D unresolved. CDR1 is SGHRS and CDR2 is YFSETQ in the germline V gene. Between the trimmed V and J ends, which lost 1 base and 1 base, there was a span of 8 bases. The CDR3 contains 14 residues. The CDR3 DNA reads as TGCGCCAGCAGCTTGCGTCCTCCGAACACTGAAGCTTTCTTT. Translating gives CASSLRPPNTEAFF.

The chain recombines TRBV30 with TRBJ1-2, with 7 nucleotides matching TRBD1. Germline lookup yields CDR1 GTSNPN and CDR2 SVGIG (reference sequence). This CDR3 is built from 13 residues. In nucleotides, the CDR3 is TGTGCTCAGGAAGGGGACAGAGGGTATGGCTACACCTTC. Translating it yields CAQEGDRGYGYTF.

The chain couples TRBV2 to TRBJ1-1, with a weak D call TRBD1 (5 bases). The CDR3 extends over 11 amino acids. The germline CDR1 and CDR2 sequences are SNHLY and FYNNEI. Between the trimmed V and J ends, which lost 4 bases and 6 bases, there was a span of 6 bases. Written as DNA, the CDR3 is TGTGCCAGCAGTGGGGGGGCTGAAGCTTTCTTT. As protein: CASSGGAEAFF.

J is TRBJ1-1 and V is TRBV6-6; D ambiguous. The CDR3 has 14 amino acids. Germline loops: CDR1 MNHNY, CDR2 SVGAGI (reference sequence). Trimming shortened V by 2 bases and J by 6 bases, and 13 bases separated the two germline ends. The CDR3 coding sequence is TGTGCCAGCAGTTACCCGGGAGATCGCCCTGAAGCTTTCTTT. Amino acids: CASSYPGDRPEAFF.

The chain has TRBV7-3 and TRBJ2-5, with 10 positions matching TRBD2. CDR1 is SGHTA, CDR2 FQGTGA, per germline. The trim removed 1 base at V and 2 bases at J, leaving 7 bases unmatched. This CDR3 has 17 amino acids. This chain's CDR3 is CASSLNPGLAEQETQYF. The CDR3 region has the DNA TGTGCCAGCAGCTTAAACCCTGGACTAGCGGAACAAGAGACCCAGTACTTC.

This chain links TRBV28 with TRBJ1-2; a weak D match, TRBD1 (6 bases). This CDR3 contains 12 residues. Germline V CDR1 and CDR2: MDHEN, SYDVKM. The V gene lost 2 bases and the J gene lost 8 bases, with 9 bases spanning the gap. CDR3 in amino acids: CASSLLQGGYTF. As DNA, the CDR3 is TGTGCCAGCAGTTTACTACAGGGCGGCTACACCTTC.

The chain uses TRBV6-2 or TRBV6-3 and TRBJ2-5; 7 positions agree with TRBD1. This CDR3 is built from 16 residues. Germline V gene data show CDR1 as MNHEY and CDR2 as SVGEGT. The V and J ends lost 2 bases and 5 bases, in that order; junction bases with no gene match: 11. CDR3 amino acids: CASSYTQDRLGETQYF. The CDR3, as DNA: TGTGCCAGCAGTTACACCCAGGACAGGCTGGGGGAGACCCAGTACTTC.

The J gene is TRBJ2-4, the V gene TRBV7-2, with TRBD2 matching 11 bases. In germline, CDR1 is SGHTA, CDR2 FQGNSA. The CDR3 loop spans 15 amino acids. Trimming cost V 6 bases and J 6 bases; bases outside gene matches: 7. The DNA of the CDR3 is TGTGCCAGCAGGGGTCTAGCGGGGGGTGTAAACATTCAGTACTTC. It specifies CASRGLAGGVNIQYF.

Details on this clone: Other DNA variants within this sample encode the same CDR3. The chain recombines TRBV3-1 (or the pseudogene TRBV3-2) with TRBJ2-5; D might be TRBD1 (5 bases). The CDR3 contains 11 residues. The germline V and J ends were trimmed by 4 bases and 5 bases, with 5 bases remaining between them. The germline gives CDR1 LGHDT, CDR2 YNNKEL (reference sequence). The CDR3 coding sequence is TGTGCCAGCAGCCCAGGGGAGACCCAGTACTTC. Translated, it gives CASSPGETQYF.

The chain links TRBV24-1 to TRBJ1-1; D is possibly TRBD1 (6 bases). Per the germline V gene, CDR1 is KGHDR and CDR2 is SFDVKD. Trimming removed 7 bases from V and 2 bases from J, with 16 bases in between. The CDR3 has 15 amino acids. The DNA of the CDR3 is TGTGCCACCAGAGGACAGTTGAGGGAAAACACTGAAGCTTTCTTT. This encodes CATRGQLRENTEAFF.

This chain connects TRBV9 to TRBJ1-5; 9 bases are shared with TRBD1. The CDR3 has 15 residues. The germline V gene has CDR1 SGDLS and CDR2 YYNGEE. The junction had 4 bases not matched to a gene; V was cut back by 0 bases and J by 6 bases. CDR3 protein: CASSVGGTGSQPQHF. The CDR3 region has the DNA TGTGCCAGCAGCGTAGGGGGGACAGGGAGTCAGCCCCAGCATTTT.

This chain joins TRBV7-8 and TRBJ1-1; 8 nucleotides agree with TRBD1. Germline V lookup: CDR1 SGHVS, CDR2 FQNEAQ. The CDR3 spans 15 residues. Trimming at V came to 1 base and at J to 4 bases, leaving 5 bases not matched to a gene. The CDR3 protein is CASSLEGQGATEAFF. CDR3 coding DNA: TGTGCCAGCAGCTTAGAAGGGCAGGGGGCCACTGAAGCTTTCTTT.